This T cell receptor beta chain was recorded in a study of cytomegalovirus exposure and HLA in healthy donors. Broader study findings: Accurate prediction of HLA-A and HLA-B alleles (for most subjects) was reportedly achieved from TCR beta sequences.

Germline V lookup: CDR1 SGHRS, CDR2 YFSETQ. The V gene lost 7 bases and the J gene lost 9 bases, with 22 bases spanning the gap. The length of the CDR3 is 14 residues. In the PCR, 60 Vbeta and 13 Jbeta primers were used. Libraries were prepared by immunoSEQ multiplex PCR; TCRdb keeps only in-frame clonotypes and omits some of them. The sample shows 200,000 to 250,000 clones, roughly 80% of them seen only once. For this clone: The antigen is unknown.

The sequence was collected from a girl aged 2 to 9 in good health and CMV-seronegative. The chain joins TRBV5-1 to TRBJ1-2, with TRBD1 as a possible D gene (5 bases). The sample consisted of PBMCs. CDR3 DNA sequence: TGCGCCAGCCAAGACGCTCGGGGGGGGGAGCGCTACACCTTC. This translates into CASQDARGGERYTF.